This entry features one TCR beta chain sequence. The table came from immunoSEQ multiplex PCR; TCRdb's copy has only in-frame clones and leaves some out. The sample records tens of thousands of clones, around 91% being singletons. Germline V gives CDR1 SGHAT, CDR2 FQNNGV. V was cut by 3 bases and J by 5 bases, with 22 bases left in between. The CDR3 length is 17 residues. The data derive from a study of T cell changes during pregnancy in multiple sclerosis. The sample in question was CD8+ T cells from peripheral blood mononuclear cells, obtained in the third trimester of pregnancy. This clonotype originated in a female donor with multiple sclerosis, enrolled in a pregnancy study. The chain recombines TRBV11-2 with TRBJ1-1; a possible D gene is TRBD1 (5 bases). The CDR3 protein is CASSFPTRAGRGTEAFF. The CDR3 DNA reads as TGTGCCAGCAGCTTCCCGACCAGGGCAGGACGGGGGACTGAAGCTTTCTTT.